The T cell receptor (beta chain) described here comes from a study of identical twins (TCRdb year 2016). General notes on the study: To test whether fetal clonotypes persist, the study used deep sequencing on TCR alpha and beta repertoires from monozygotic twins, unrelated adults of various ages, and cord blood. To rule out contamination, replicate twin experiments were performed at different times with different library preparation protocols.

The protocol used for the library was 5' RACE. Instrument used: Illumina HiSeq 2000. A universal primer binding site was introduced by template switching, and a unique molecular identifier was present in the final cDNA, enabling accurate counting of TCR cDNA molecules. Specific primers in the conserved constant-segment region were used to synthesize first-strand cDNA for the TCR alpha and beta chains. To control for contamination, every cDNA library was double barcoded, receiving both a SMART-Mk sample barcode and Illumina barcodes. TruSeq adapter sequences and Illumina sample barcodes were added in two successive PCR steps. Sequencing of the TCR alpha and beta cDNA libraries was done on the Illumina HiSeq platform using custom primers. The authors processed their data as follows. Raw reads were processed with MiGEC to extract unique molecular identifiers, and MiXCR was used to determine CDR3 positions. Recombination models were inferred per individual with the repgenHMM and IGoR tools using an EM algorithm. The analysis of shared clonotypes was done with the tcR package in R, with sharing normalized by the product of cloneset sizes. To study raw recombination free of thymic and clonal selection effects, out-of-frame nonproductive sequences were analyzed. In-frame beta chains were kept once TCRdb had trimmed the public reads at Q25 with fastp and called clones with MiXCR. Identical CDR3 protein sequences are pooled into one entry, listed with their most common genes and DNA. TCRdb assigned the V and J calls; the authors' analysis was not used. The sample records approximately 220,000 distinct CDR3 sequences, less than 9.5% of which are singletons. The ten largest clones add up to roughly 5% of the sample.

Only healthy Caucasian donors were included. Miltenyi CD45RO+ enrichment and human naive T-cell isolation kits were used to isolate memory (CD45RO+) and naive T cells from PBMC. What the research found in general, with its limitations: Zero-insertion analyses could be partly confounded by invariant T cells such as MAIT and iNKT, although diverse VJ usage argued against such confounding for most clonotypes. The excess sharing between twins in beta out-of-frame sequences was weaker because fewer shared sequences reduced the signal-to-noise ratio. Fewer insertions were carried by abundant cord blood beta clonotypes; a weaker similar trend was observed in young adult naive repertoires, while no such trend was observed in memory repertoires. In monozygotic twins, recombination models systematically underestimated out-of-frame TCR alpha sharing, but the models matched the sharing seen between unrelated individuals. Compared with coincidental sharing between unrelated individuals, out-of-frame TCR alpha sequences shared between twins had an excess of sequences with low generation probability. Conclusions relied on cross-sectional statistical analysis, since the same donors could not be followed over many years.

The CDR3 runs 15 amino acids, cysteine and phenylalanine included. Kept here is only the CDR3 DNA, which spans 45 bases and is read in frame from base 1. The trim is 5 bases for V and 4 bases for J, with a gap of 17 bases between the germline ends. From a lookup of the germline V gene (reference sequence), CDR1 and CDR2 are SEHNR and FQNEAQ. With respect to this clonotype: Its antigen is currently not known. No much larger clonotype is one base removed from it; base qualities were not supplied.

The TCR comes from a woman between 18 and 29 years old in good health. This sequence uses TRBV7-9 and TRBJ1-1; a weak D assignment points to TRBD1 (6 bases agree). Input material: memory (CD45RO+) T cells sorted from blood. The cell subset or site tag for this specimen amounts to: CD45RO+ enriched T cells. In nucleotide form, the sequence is TGTGCCAGCAGCCGCCCACAGGGTGGCGGCACTGAAGCTTTCTTT. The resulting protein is CASSRPQGGGTEAFF.